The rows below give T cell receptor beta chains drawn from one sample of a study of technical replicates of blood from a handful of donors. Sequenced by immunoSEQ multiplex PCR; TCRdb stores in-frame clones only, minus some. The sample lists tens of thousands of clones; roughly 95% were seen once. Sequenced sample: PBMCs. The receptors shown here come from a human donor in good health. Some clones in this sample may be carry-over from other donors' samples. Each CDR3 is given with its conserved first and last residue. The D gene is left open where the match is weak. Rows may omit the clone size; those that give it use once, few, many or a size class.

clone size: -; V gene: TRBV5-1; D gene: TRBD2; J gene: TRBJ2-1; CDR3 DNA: TGCGCCAGCAGCCCCCCGGGGGCCAAGCGGGAGTTCCACAATGAGCAGTTCTTC; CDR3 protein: CASSPPGAKREFHNEQFF
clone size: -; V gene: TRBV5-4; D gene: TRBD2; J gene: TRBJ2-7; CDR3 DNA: TGTGCCAGCAGCTTGGAACTAGCGGAACCTTACGAGCAGTACTTC; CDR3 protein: CASSLELAEPYEQYF
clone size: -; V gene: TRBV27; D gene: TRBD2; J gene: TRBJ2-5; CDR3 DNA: TGTGCCAGCAGTTTATATCGGACTAGCGGGAGGGCCTCGGAGACCCAGTACTTC; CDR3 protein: CASSLYRTSGRASETQYF
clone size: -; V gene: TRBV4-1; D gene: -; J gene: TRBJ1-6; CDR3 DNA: TGCGCCAGCAGCCAAGGGGGAGGGTTCCCAGGCTCCTATAATTCACCCCTCCACTTT; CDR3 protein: CASSQGGGFPGSYNSPLHF
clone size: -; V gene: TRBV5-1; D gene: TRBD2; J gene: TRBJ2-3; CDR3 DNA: TGCGCCAGCAGAATAGCGGGTCGCCCTAGCACAGATACGCAGTATTTT; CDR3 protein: CASRIAGRPSTDTQYF
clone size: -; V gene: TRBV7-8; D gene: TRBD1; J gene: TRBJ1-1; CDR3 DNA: TGTGCCAGCAGCCACGCCCGGGGACAGTGGATCGCTGAAGCTTTCTTT; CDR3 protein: CASSHARGQWIAEAFF
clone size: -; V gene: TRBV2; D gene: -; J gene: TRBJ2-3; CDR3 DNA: TGTGCCAGCAGTTCTAGCACAGATACGCAGTATTTT; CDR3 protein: CASSSSTDTQYF
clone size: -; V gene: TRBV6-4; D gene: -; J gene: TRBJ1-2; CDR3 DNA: TGTGCCAGCAGTGACAGGGGATACAACTATGGCTACACCTTC; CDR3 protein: CASSDRGYNYGYTF
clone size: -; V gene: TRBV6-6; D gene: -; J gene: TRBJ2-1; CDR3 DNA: TGTGCCAGCAGTAGGACGGGGGAGGATGAGCAGTTCTTC; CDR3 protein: CASSRTGEDEQFF
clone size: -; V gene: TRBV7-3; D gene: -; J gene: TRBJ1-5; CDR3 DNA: TGTGCCAGCAGCTTAGCGACTAATCAGCCCCAGCATTTT; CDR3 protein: CASSLATNQPQHF
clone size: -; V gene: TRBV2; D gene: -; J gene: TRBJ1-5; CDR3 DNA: TGTGCCAGCAGGTTCAGGTCCGATCAGCCCCAGCATTTT; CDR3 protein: CASRFRSDQPQHF
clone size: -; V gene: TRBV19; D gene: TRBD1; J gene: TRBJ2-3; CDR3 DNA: TGTGCCAGTAGTAGGACAGGGCTTAATACGCAGTATTTT; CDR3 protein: CASSRTGLNTQYF
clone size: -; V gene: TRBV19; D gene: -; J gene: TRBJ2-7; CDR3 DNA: TGTGCCAGTAGTATAGAAGAAGACAGCCCGCAGTACTTC; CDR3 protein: CASSIEEDSPQYF
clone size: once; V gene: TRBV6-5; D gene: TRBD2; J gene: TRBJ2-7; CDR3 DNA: TGTGCCAGCAGGGTGGACTTAGCGGGAGCGGGAGAGCAGTACTTC; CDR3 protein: CASRVDLAGAGEQYF
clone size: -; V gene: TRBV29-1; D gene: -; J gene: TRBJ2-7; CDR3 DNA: TGCAGCGTTAAAGACAGCTACGAGCAGTACTTC; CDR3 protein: CSVKDSYEQYF
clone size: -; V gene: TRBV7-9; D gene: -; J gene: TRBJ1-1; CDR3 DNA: TGTGCCAGCAGCTCCCGCCGCGGTTACACTGAAGCTTTCTTT; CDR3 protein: CASSSRRGYTEAFF
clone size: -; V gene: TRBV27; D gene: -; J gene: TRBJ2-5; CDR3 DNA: TGTGCCAGCACCCAAGGAGGAAACTTC; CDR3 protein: CASTQGGNF
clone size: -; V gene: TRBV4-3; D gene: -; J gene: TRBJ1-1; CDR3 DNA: TGCGCCAGCAGCCAAGAGGTAGACATGAACACTGAAGCTTTCTTT; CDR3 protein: CASSQEVDMNTEAFF
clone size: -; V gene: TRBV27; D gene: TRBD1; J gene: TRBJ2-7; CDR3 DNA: TGTGCCAGCAGTTGGGACAGGGGGAACGAGCAGTACTTC; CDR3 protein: CASSWDRGNEQYF
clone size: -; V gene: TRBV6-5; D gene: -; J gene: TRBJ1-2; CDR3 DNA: TGTGCCAGCAGTTGGACCGGGACAATGAACTATGGCTACACCTTC; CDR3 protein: CASSWTGTMNYGYTF
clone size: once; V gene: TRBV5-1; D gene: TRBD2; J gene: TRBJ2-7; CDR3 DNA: TGCGCCAGCAGCTCCGGGGGGGGCAGGTTTTACGAGCAGTACTTC; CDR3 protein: CASSSGGGRFYEQYF
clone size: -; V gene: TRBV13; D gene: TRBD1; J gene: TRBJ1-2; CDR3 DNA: TGTGCCAGCAGCTTAGAGGGACAGTCCTCTGGGGGCTACACCTTC; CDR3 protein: CASSLEGQSSGGYTF
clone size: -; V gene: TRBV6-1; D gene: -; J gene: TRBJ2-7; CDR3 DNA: TGTGCCACCGAACGAGCGGCGGGACCCTACGAGCAGTACTTC; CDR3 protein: CATERAAGPYEQYF
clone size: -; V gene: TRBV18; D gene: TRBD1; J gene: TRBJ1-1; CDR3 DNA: TGTGCCAGCCGGGCGTCTGAGGGGGCCAGTGAAGCTTTCTTT; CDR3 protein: CASRASEGASEAFF
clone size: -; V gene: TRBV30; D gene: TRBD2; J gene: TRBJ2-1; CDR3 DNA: TGTGCCTGGAGTTCAGGGAGGGGGCAGTTCTTC; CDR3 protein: CAWSSGRGQFF
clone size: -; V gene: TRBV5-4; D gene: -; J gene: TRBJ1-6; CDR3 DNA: TGTGCCAGCAGCGGTGGACAGACGGATTCACCCCTCCACTTT; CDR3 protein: CASSGGQTDSPLHF
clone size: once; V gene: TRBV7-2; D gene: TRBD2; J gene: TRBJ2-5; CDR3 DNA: TGTGCCAGCAGCTTAGCGAGGCTAGCGGGGCAAGAGACCCAGTACTTC; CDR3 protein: CASSLARLAGQETQYF
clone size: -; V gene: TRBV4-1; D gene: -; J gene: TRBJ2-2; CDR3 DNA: TGCGCCAGCAGCCAAGTATTGAACACCGGGGAGCTGTTTTTT; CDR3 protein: CASSQVLNTGELFF